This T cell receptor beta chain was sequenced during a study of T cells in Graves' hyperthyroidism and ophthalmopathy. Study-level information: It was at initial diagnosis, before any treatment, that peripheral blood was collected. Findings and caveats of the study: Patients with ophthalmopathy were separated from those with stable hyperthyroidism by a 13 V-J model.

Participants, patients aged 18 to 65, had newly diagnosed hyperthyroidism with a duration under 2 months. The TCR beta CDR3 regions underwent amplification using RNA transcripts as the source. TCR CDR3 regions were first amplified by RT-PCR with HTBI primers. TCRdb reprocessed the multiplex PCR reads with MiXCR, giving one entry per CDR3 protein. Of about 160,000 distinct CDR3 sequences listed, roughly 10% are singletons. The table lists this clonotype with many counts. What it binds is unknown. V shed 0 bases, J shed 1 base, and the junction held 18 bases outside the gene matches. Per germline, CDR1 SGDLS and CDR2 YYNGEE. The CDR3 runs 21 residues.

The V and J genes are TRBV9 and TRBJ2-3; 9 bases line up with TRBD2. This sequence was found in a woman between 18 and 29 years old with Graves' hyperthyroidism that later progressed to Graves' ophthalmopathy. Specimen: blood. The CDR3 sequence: CASSVGSRVAGAGAGTDTQYF. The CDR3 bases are TGTGCCAGCAGCGTAGGATCGCGTGTAGCGGGAGCGGGAGCGGGCACAGATACGCAGTATTTT. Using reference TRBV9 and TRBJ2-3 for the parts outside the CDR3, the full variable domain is DSGVTQTPKHLITATGQRVTLRCSPRSGDLSVYWYQQSLDQGLQFLIQYYNGEERAKGNILERFSAQQFPDLHSELNLSSLELGDSALYFCASSVGSRVAGAGAGTDTQYFGPGTRLTVL.